Listed below are T cell receptor beta chains from one sample, sequenced in a study of CD8 T cells in Susac syndrome. Each CDR3 protein is one row after TCRdb ran MiXCR on the immunoSEQ multiplex PCR reads. The sample lists around 130,000 distinct CDR3 sequences; approximately 89% were seen once. The sample comprised CD8+ T cells from PBMCs. These receptors were collected from a human donor with multiple sclerosis. Each CDR3 is given with its conserved first and last residue. A D gene is named only where the DNA matches it firmly. Clone size, where shown, is once, few, many, or a class for clones that have expanded.

. . TRBJ1-2 TRBV12-3/TRBV12-4 TGTGCCAGCAGTCCCTCGGAGACAGCTAATTATGGCTACACCTTC CASSPSETANYGYTF
. . TRBJ1-1 TRBV5-1 TGCGCCAGCAGCTTGGAACAGATGAACACTGAAGCTTTCTTT CASSLEQMNTEAFF
. . TRBJ2-3 TRBV12-3/TRBV12-4 TGTGCCAGCAGTTTTGGAGAGGTCACAGATACGCAGTATTTT CASSFGEVTDTQYF
. once TRBJ2-7 TRBV12-3/TRBV12-4 TGTGCCAGCCGGCGGGCACTTACCTACGAGCAGTACTTC CASRRALTYEQYF
TRBD2 . TRBJ2-7 TRBV4-3 TGCGCCAGCAGCCCTGGCCCGGCGGGAGGGGGGTACGAGCAGTACTTC CASSPGPAGGGYEQYF
TRBD1 . TRBJ2-7 TRBV27 TGTGCCAGCAGTTTCACCGGGACAGGGGGCGAGCAGTACTTC CASSFTGTGGEQYF
. once TRBJ2-7 TRBV10-3 TGTGCCGCCGACACCGGGCGTGATAAGAACTTC CAADTGRDKNF
. . TRBJ2-1 TRBV4-2 TGTGCCAGCAGCCAAGAATCGAGTCATAGTTCGTACAATGAGCAGTTCTTC CASSQESSHSSYNEQFF
. . TRBJ2-5 TRBV7-2 TGTGCCAGCAGCTTAGGGGCAGGGAATTACGAGACCCAGTACTTC CASSLGAGNYETQYF
TRBD1 . TRBJ2-5 TRBV6-6 TGTGCCATTGACAGGGGTCAATCTCAAGAGACCCAGTACTTC CAIDRGQSQETQYF
. . TRBJ1-3 TRBV27 TGTGCCAGCAGTCTCACAGGTCCTGGAAACACCATATATTTT CASSLTGPGNTIYF
TRBD1 . TRBJ1-1 TRBV6-5 TGTGCCAGCTCAGGGGGCCCGAACACTGAAGCTTTCTTT CASSGGPNTEAFF
. once TRBJ2-1 TRBV6-2/TRBV6-3 TGTGCCAGCAGTCCCTTTTTAGTTGGTGAGCAGTTCTTC CASSPFLVGEQFF
TRBD1 . TRBJ2-4 TRBV14 TGTGCCAGCAGCATAGGGACAGGGTTGAACATTCAGTACTTC CASSIGTGLNIQYF
. . TRBJ2-7 TRBV27 TGTGCCAGCAGTTTGATTGGGGGCCGGGAGCAGTACTTC CASSLIGGREQYF
. . TRBJ2-7 TRBV14 TGTGCCAGCAGCCAAGACCGGTCCTACGAGCAGTACTTC CASSQDRSYEQYF
TRBD1 . TRBJ1-1 TRBV19 TGTGCCAGTTCTCCGAGCAGGGGGTATGAAGCTTTCTTT CASSPSRGYEAFF
TRBD1 . TRBJ2-7 TRBV12-3/TRBV12-4 TGTGCCAGCAGTTCAGTAAGGACAGGTTCTTCCTACGAGCAGTACTTC CASSSVRTGSSYEQYF
. . TRBJ1-4 TRBV4-3 TGCGCCAGCAGCCAAGACCGGCGGATGGACTCCTTGTTTTTT CASSQDRRMDSLFF
TRBD1 . TRBJ2-3 TRBV6-5 TGTGCCAGCAGCCCAAGGACAGGGAACACAGATACGCAGTATTTT CASSPRTGNTDTQYF
. once TRBJ1-5 TRBV20-1 TGCAGTGCTAGCCCAGGGAATTCCAACCAGCATTTT CSASPGNSNQHF
. . TRBJ1-2 TRBV27 TGTGCCAGCAGCCCATCAGAGTACTATGGCTACACCTTC CASSPSEYYGYTF